This T cell receptor (beta chain) was retrieved from a study of T-cell memory formation after mild COVID-19. About this clonotype itself: Its specificity is unknown.

CDR1 is LNHDA and CDR2 is SQIVND in the germline V gene (reference sequence). V gave up 2 bases and J gave up 9 bases, with 17 bases separating them. The CDR3 runs to 15 residues. Study conclusions and caveats: CD4+ contracting clones lay mainly in CM and EM, CD8+ ones in EMRA. Cross-reactive memory apparently joined, as some responding clones appeared in pre-infection memory.

Constant-segment-primed 5'RACE gave TCR alpha and TCR beta cDNA libraries with sample barcodes and UMIs. Each CDR3 protein gets one entry after TCRdb re-called the 5' RACE reads with MiXCR. The data contain some 190,000 distinct CDR3 sequences, approximately 16% of them singletons. Sequencing used PBMCs or a T cell subset sorted from them (not recorded which). The V gene is TRBV19, the J gene TRBJ2-1; the D gene could be TRBD1 or TRBD2 (5 bases each). The origin of this receptor is an adult woman who had mild COVID-19 (a few samples of this study predate the infection). Cell type and time point are not known. The CDR3 is CASSIITGGESEQFF. Here the CDR3 DNA reads TGTGCCAGTAGTATAATAACAGGTGGGGAGAGTGAGCAGTTCTTC.